This record looks at one TCR beta chain sequence and its context. Hyperthyroidism was newly diagnosed in patients aged 18 to 65 (duration under 2 months). Diagnostic decisions used clinical symptoms, serum thyroxine and TRAb, thyroid ultrasound and orbital computed tomography. PBMCs were derived from around 10 ml fresh peripheral blood. The data were taken from a study of T cells in Graves' hyperthyroidism and ophthalmopathy. V was cut by 3 bases and J by 3 bases, with 11 bases left in between. This CDR3 has 14 residues. CDR1 and CDR2 (germline): LNHDA, SQIVND (reference sequence). It was RNA transcripts that yielded the amplified TCR beta CDR3 regions. The HTBI set primed first-round TCR CDR3 RT-PCR. TCRdb itself ran the multiplex PCR reads through MiXCR, one entry per CDR3 protein. The repertoire holds around 700,000 distinct CDR3 sequences, with 18% as singletons.

This sequence originates from a woman aged 45-60 years with Graves' hyperthyroidism that later progressed to Graves' ophthalmopathy. The sequencing input was blood. This chain joins TRBV19 and TRBJ1-2; no firm D call. The CDR3 DNA reads TGTGCCAGTAGTATGGTGGGAGAGGACTATGGCTACACCTTC. This encodes CASSMVGEDYGYTF.